This T cell receptor beta chain derives from a study of blood T cell repertoires in COVID-19. Study-level background: Samples came from the United States, Italy and Spain, spanning acute and convalescent COVID-19. PBMCs, B-cell-depleted T cells, or T cells were the source of the cDNA or gDNA that made up the material.

Authors' data handling: From reference gene primer amplification, estimates of nucleated cell counts were derived. The protocol was immunoSEQ multiplex PCR, while the TCRdb copy is restricted to in-frame clones and leaves out a portion. Clone size and the V and J calls come from that table; the DNA yielded D and trimming. The sample has fewer than 200,000 clones; about 86% are singletons. The CDR3 spans 14 residues. Germline assignment: CDR1 SNHLY and CDR2 FYNNEI. V was pared by 8 bases and J by 4 bases, with 17 bases between. The V call is TRBV2, the J call TRBJ2-5; TRBD1 is a possible D gene (5 bases). Sequencing used peripheral blood. This clonotype was sampled from a man aged 65 to 79 with active or convalescent COVID-19. The CDR3 DNA reads as TGTGCCAGCGGGGCTGCCCCGGCTCGAGAGACCCAGTACTTC. This gives the protein CASGAAPARETQYF.